Each of the 15 T cell receptor beta chains below was sequenced from the same sample in a study of HIV-infected children after antiretroviral therapy interruption. The TCR library was built from RNA with a 3' RACE protocol and unique molecular identifiers. TCRdb re-derived calls from the 3' RACE reads in MiXCR, one entry per CDR3 protein. The profile shows more than 85,000 distinct CDR3 sequences, less than 7% of them singletons. The treatment here: PENTA 11 planned treatment interruption arm or continuous ART arm. The input for sequencing was CD45RA+ CD4+ T cells from PBMCs, pooled from several time points, taken from a donor given antiretroviral therapy, either interrupted or continuous. Subset defined: naive CD4+ CD45RA+ CD45RO- T cells. The source is a pool of human donors with HIV.

This clonotype has at least ten counts. J is TRBJ2-7 and V is TRBV28, with a tentative D call TRBD1 (5 bases). The length of the CDR3 is 12 residues. CDR1 is MDHEN and CDR2 is SYDVKM in the germline V gene. V was clipped by 1 base and J by 6 bases, with 7 bases between them. The CDR3 is CASSLSTGEQYF. CDR3 DNA sequence: TGTGCCAGCAGTTTATCCACAGGCGAGCAGTACTTC.

At least ten counts were recorded for this clonotype. The J gene is TRBJ1-5, the V gene TRBV25-1; D is undetermined. The CDR3 has 12 amino acids. With 4 bases removed from V and 4 bases from J, the gap between germline ends came to 5 bases. From germline, CDR1 is MGHDK and CDR2 SYGVNS. The CDR3 loop is CASSVGNQPQHF. In DNA, the CDR3 is TGTGCCAGCAGTGTTGGGAATCAGCCCCAGCATTTT. The variable domain in full, with the rest retrieved from reference TRBV25-1 and TRBJ1-5, is EADIYQTPRYLVIGTGKKITLECSQTMGHDKMYWYQQDPGMELHLIHYSYGVNSTEKGDLSSESTVSRIRTEHFPLTLESARPSHTSQYLCASSVGNQPQHFGDGTRLSIL.

This clonotype was seen ten or more times. J is TRBJ1-5 and V is TRBV2; D remains unclear. The germline CDR1 and CDR2 sequences are SNHLY and FYNNEI. This CDR3 has 15 residues. V was shortened by 1 base and J by 4 bases, with 11 bases between the two germline ends. CDR3 residues: CASSEGRPFNQPQHF. The CDR3 DNA reads TGTGCCAGCAGTGAAGGCCGGCCTTTTAATCAGCCCCAGCATTTT.

The V call is TRBV18, the J call TRBJ1-1; D might be TRBD1 (6 bases). Trimming removed 5 bases at V and 6 bases at J, with 16 bases between. The germline gives CDR1 KGHSH, CDR2 LQKENI. The CDR3 has 14 amino acids. The CDR3 reads CASSGWTANPEAFF. In nucleotides, the CDR3 is TGTGCCAGCTCAGGATGGACAGCAAACCCTGAAGCTTTCTTT. The whole variable domain, remainder taken from reference TRBV18 and TRBJ1-1, is NAGVMQNPRHLVRRRGQEARLRCSPMKGHSHVYWYRQLPEEGLKFMVYLQKENIIDESGMPKERFSAEFPKEGPSILRIQQVVRGDSAAYFCASSGWTANPEAFFGQGTRLTVV.

This clonotype appeared a few times. V is TRBV11-2 and J is TRBJ1-1; D gene unclear. The CDR3 is made up of 14 amino acids. V was shortened by 4 bases and J by 2 bases, with 11 bases between the two germline ends. Germline V gives CDR1 SGHAT, CDR2 FQNNGV. The CDR3 sequence is CASSWARSNTEAFF. CDR3 sequence (DNA): TGTGCCAGCAGCTGGGCCAGAAGTAACACTGAAGCTTTCTTT.

This clonotype was seen many times. The chain links TRBV12-3 or TRBV12-4 to TRBJ2-2; D is possibly TRBD2 (5 bases). CDR3 length: 13 amino acids. The V end lost 8 bases, the J end lost 1 base, and 8 bases lay between the germline ends. The CDR3 loop is CASSGGNTGELFF. In DNA form, the CDR3 reads TGTGCCAGCTCCGGAGGGAACACCGGGGAGCTGTTTTTT.

The chain combines TRBV19 with TRBJ1-3, with unresolved D. The germline V gene has CDR1 LNHDA and CDR2 SQIVND (reference sequence). This CDR3 contains 14 residues. Trimming took 5 bases from V and 0 from J, leaving 8 bases between them. The CDR3 region has the DNA TGTGCCAGTAGTGGGGTGCACTCTGGAAACACCATATATTTT. Its protein product is CASSGVHSGNTIYF.

The table lists this clonotype with many counts. The chain couples TRBV5-1 to TRBJ1-5; the D is unclear. Trimming stripped 0 bases from V and 5 bases from J, with 6 bases between. Germline V gene lookup returns CDR1 SGHRS and CDR2 YFSETQ. The CDR3 is 13 amino acids. The CDR3 nucleotides read TGCGCCAGCAGCTTGGCCAGCGATCAGCCCCAGCATTTT. This translates into CASSLASDQPQHF.

This clonotype was seen ten or more times. The chain links TRBV7-2 to TRBJ2-2; the D gene is possibly TRBD2 (6 bases). Germline V gene sequence: CDR1 SGHTA, CDR2 FQGNSA. The ends were cut back, 5 bases at V and 7 bases at J, with 23 bases in the middle. The CDR3 covers 17 residues. The CDR3: CASSQDGAGRRSGELFF. The DNA of the CDR3 is TGTGCCAGCAGCCAAGATGGGGCGGGACGGCGAAGCGGGGAGCTGTTTTTT.

The chain joins TRBV5-1 to TRBJ2-1, with unresolved D. The CDR3 is 13 residues long. V lost 4 bases and J 9 bases, leaving 14 bases between the germline ends. Germline V gene sequence: CDR1 SGHRS, CDR2 YFSETQ. In DNA form, the CDR3 reads TGCGCCAGCAGCGGAGCGAGTTTGGGTGAGCAGTTCTTC. Its translation is CASSGASLGEQFF.

Many counts were recorded for this clonotype. The CDR3 loop reads CASSLINQPQHF. CDR3 DNA: TGTGCCAGCAGCTTGATCAATCAGCCCCAGCATTTT. This rearrangement joins TRBV5-6 to TRBJ1-5; D remains unclear. Germline CDR1 and CDR2: SGHDT and YYEEEE. Trimming took off 1 base at V and 3 bases at J, with 2 bases between the two ends. The CDR3 runs 12 residues. The full variable domain, in which reference TRBV5-6 and TRBJ1-5 provide the parts outside the CDR3, is DAGVTQSPTHLIKTRGQQVTLRCSPKSGHDTVSWYQQALGQGPQFIFQYYEEEERQRGNFPDRFSGHQFPNYSSELNVNALLLGDSALYLCASSLINQPQHFGDGTRLSIL.

This clonotype was observed many times. CDR3 region: CSVTDDSGGNTIYF. CDR3 nucleotide sequence: TGCAGCGTGACGGATGACTCAGGTGGAAACACCATATATTTT. The J gene is TRBJ1-3, the V gene TRBV29-1; D unclear. The V gene lost 6 bases and the J gene lost 3 bases, with 15 bases spanning the gap. This CDR3 region has 14 residues. CDR1 and CDR2 from the germline V gene are SQVTM and ANQGSEA.

The rearrangement uses TRBV5-6 and TRBJ2-2; unclear D gene. V was cut by 5 bases and J by 0 bases, with 8 bases left in between. The CDR3 length is 14 residues. The germline V gene has CDR1 SGHDT and CDR2 YYEEEE. The CDR3 nucleotides read TGTGCCAGCAGAGGTATTGCGAACACCGGGGAGCTGTTTTTT. Translated, it gives CASRGIANTGELFF.

This clonotype showed up many times. This chain links TRBV20-1 with TRBJ1-2; a weak D match, TRBD1 (5 bases). Germline loops: CDR1 DFQATT, CDR2 SNEGSKA (reference sequence). The CDR3 covers 17 residues. Trimming took 0 bases from V and 3 from J, leaving 20 bases between them. The CDR3, as DNA: TGCAGTGCTAGAGATGATTTGGCCGGGGGGACGGACTATGGCTACACCTTC. Encoded protein: CSARDDLAGGTDYGYTF.

This clonotype was found a few times. The genes are TRBV7-4 and TRBJ1-6; D uncertain. This CDR3 spans 18 amino acids. The germline V and J ends were trimmed by 1 base and 10 bases, with 23 bases remaining between them. The germline CDR1 and CDR2 sequences are SGHVT and SQSDAQ. The CDR3, as DNA: TGTGCCAGCAGCTTAGTATACGTACGGACCGGCCTATGGTCACCCCTCCACTTT. Translated: CASSLVYVRTGLWSPLHF.